This T cell receptor (beta chain) was recorded in a study of blood T cell repertoires in COVID-19. Study in general: Nucleic acid was either cDNA or gDNA, and it came from T cells, B-cell-depleted T cells, or PBMCs.

Original data processing: Scientists estimated how many nucleated cells there were by amplifying reference gene primers. Sequencing used immunoSEQ multiplex PCR; TCRdb keeps in-frame clones, though not all of them. From that table come the V and J calls and clone size; the DNA was used to work out D and trimming. The sample carries about half a million clones, 70% to 90% recorded once. V shed 0 bases, J shed 3 bases, and the junction held 5 bases outside the gene matches. Germline CDR1 is MNHEY and CDR2 is SVGEGT. This CDR3 has 16 residues. On this clone: Other DNA variants within this sample encode the same CDR3.

This sequence originates from a human donor in a cohort sampled during active COVID-19. The sequenced sample consisted of peripheral blood. The rearrangement links TRBV6-2 or TRBV6-3 to TRBJ2-7; TRBD2 aligns across 10 bases. CDR3: CASSYSGLAGDYEQYF. The CDR3 region has the DNA TGTGCCAGCAGTTACTCGGGGCTAGCGGGAGACTACGAGCAGTACTTC.